A single sample is the source of the 10 T cell receptor beta chains below, sequenced in a study of T cell responses to AZD1222 COVID-19 vaccine. Profiling relied on immunoSEQ multiplex PCR, and the TCRdb table lists in-frame clones only, not all of them. The sample shows 90,000 to 120,000 clones, 89% of them seen only once. Sample: peripheral blood, taken on day 0 of AZD1222 vaccination. All receptors derive from an adult in good health.

This clone showed up just once. The chain employs TRBV7-6 and TRBJ2-5; no firm D call. Trimming stripped 0 bases from V and 5 bases from J, with 4 bases between. CDR1 and CDR2 from the germline V gene are SGHVS and FNYEAQ. The CDR3 is 12 amino acids. This CDR3 reads CASSLATETQYF. The CDR3 coding sequence is TGTGCCAGCAGCTTAGCGACGGAGACCCAGTACTTC. The full variable domain, in which reference TRBV7-6 and TRBJ2-5 provide the parts outside the CDR3, is GAGVSQSPRYKVTKRGQDVALRCDPISGHVSLYWYRQALGQGPEFLTYFNYEAQQDKSGLPNDRFSAERPEGSISTLTIQRTEQRDSAMYRCASSLATETQYFGPGTRLLVL.

This clone was picked up one time. This chain links TRBV15 with TRBJ2-1; 9 bases fit TRBD1. J was trimmed by 4 bases and V by 6 bases; bases with no gene match: 13. Looked up from germline, CDR1 is LNHNV and CDR2 is YYDKDF (reference sequence). CDR3 length: 17 amino acids. The CDR3 sequence is CATRNGQGRRGYNEQFF. CDR3 in DNA: TGTGCCACCAGAAACGGACAGGGGCGGCGGGGATACAATGAGCAGTTCTTC.

This chain connects TRBV7-3 to TRBJ2-7; TRBD2 agrees at 14 bases. Unmatched junction bases numbered 5, after V lost 4 bases and J lost 3 bases. CDR1 SGHTA and CDR2 FQGTGA come from the germline V gene. The CDR3 spans 16 residues. Here the CDR3 DNA reads TGTGCCAGCAGCTCTGCCGGGACTAGCGGGAGCTACGAGCAGTACTTC. Its protein product is CASSSAGTSGSYEQYF.

V gene TRBV14 combines with J gene TRBJ1-1; 10 bases are shared with TRBD1. V lost 4 bases to trimming and J lost 1 base; unmatched junction nucleotides: 9. Germline lookup yields CDR1 SGHDN and CDR2 FVKESK. The CDR3 is made up of 17 amino acids. CDR3 DNA sequence: TGTGCCAGCAGCCTAAGTGTGGGACAGGGGAAGAACACTGAAGCTTTCTTT. Its protein is CASSLSVGQGKNTEAFF.

The genes are TRBV5-1 and TRBJ2-3; 13 bases agree with TRBD2. CDR3 length: 18 residues. V shed 1 base, J shed 5 bases, and the junction held 10 bases outside the gene matches. Germline CDR1 is SGHRS and CDR2 is YFSETQ. The CDR3 spells CASSLRTSGRAVEDTQYF. DNA of the CDR3: TGCGCCAGCAGCTTGAGAACTAGCGGGAGGGCCGTGGAAGATACGCAGTATTTT.

The chain carries TRBV27 and TRBJ2-3, with 10 bases fitting TRBD2. The CDR3 contains 17 residues. Germline V lookup: CDR1 MNHEY, CDR2 SMNVEV (reference sequence). After removal of 2 bases from V and 6 bases from J, the junction contained 11 bases not matched to a gene. The CDR3 DNA is TGTGCCAGCAGTTTAGGTTACGGGCTAGCGGGAGTGGATACGCAGTATTTT. Translated: CASSLGYGLAGVDTQYF.

This chain connects TRBV7-2 to TRBJ2-3; the match to TRBD2 covers 8 bases. After removal of 3 bases from V and 1 base from J, the junction contained 3 bases not matched to a gene. The germline CDR1 and CDR2 sequences are SGHTA and FQGNSA. This CDR3 has 15 residues. The DNA of the CDR3 is TGTGCCAGCAGCTTCCCGACTAGCGGCACAGATACGCAGTATTTT. Its protein is CASSFPTSGTDTQYF.

This clone was seen a few times. The chain carries TRBV19 and TRBJ2-1, with D perhaps TRBD2 (6 bases). Trimming pared 10 bases from V and 0 bases from J, leaving 13 bases between. The CDR3 consists of 14 residues. CDR1 LNHDA and CDR2 SQIVND come from the germline V gene (reference sequence). CDR3 loop: CATLGGSSYNEQFF. The CDR3 DNA follows: TGTGCCACCCTCGGAGGGAGCTCCTACAATGAGCAGTTCTTC.

The chain uses TRBV6-5 and TRBJ2-1, with 9 bases identical to TRBD2. This CDR3 has 15 residues. With 6 bases clipped from V and 1 base from J, the junction kept 4 bases outside the gene matches. Looked up from germline, CDR1 is MNHEY and CDR2 is SVGAGI. The CDR3 region has the DNA TGTGCCAGCAGAAGAGCGGGAGGTTCCTACAATGAGCAGTTCTTC. Amino acids: CASRRAGGSYNEQFF.

This chain connects TRBV19 to TRBJ2-1; D remains unclear. The V gene lost 5 bases and the J gene lost 0 bases, with 5 bases spanning the gap. Germline V CDR1 and CDR2: LNHDA, SQIVND (reference sequence). The CDR3 has 13 residues. The CDR3 DNA is TGTGCCAGTAGTCTCAGCTCCTACAATGAGCAGTTCTTC. It is translated as CASSLSSYNEQFF.